The clone carrying this T cell receptor (beta chain) has a count of ten or more. What it recognizes is unknown. This record comes from a study of T-cell memory formation after mild COVID-19. Each CDR3 protein is one row after TCRdb ran MiXCR on the 5' RACE reads. This sample has about 360,000 distinct CDR3 sequences, with around 15% found just once. General study points: Later expanders leaned CD4+, whereas day 15 to 85 contracting clones were balanced CD4/CD8. The finding that pre-infection memory included some responding clones suggested that cross-reactive memory joined.

Germline assignment: CDR1 SEHNR and CDR2 FQNEAQ (reference sequence). CDR3 length: 14 residues. Trimming pared 4 bases from V and 6 bases from J, leaving 16 bases between. The chain recombines TRBV7-9 with TRBJ2-7, with D possibly matching TRBD1 (5 bases). The source of this sequence is a man between 18 and 35 years old who had mild COVID-19 (a few samples of this study predate the infection). Cell type and time point are not known. The sequenced material came from PBMCs or a T cell subset sorted from them (not recorded which). This CDR3 reads CASSSTTGLSEQYV. For the CDR3, the DNA is TGTGCCAGCAGCTCCACTACAGGTCTCTCCGAGCAGTACGTC.